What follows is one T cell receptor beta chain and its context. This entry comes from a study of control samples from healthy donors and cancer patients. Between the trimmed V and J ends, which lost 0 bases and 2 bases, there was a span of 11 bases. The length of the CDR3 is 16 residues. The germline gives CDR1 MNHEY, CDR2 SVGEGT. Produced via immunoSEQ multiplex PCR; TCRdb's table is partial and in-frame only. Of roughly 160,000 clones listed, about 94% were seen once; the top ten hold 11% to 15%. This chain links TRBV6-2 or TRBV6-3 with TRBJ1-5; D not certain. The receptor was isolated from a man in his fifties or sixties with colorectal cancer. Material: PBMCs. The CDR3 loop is CASSYSAGLGNQPQHF. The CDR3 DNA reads TGTGCCAGCAGTTACTCGGCGGGATTGGGCAATCAGCCCCAGCATTTT.